What follows are 28 T cell receptor beta chains derived from one specimen sequenced in a study of identical twins. Via MiXCR, TCRdb re-called the 5' RACE reads, giving one row per CDR3 protein. The sample lists about 890,000 distinct CDR3 sequences, 9% to 15% seen once, with around 1.5% in the top ten. The sample was also linked to a second study, of yellow fever vaccine responses in identical twins.

Specimen: PBMCs. These receptors were taken from a woman aged 18-35 years in good health.

The sample holds a few counts of this clonotype. V usage is TRBV7-8 and J usage is TRBJ2-3, with TRBD1 identical over 9 bases. The trim removed 3 bases at V and 6 bases at J, leaving 13 bases unmatched. The CDR3 contains 17 residues. Germline V lookup: CDR1 SGHVS, CDR2 FQNEAQ. In DNA form, the CDR3 reads TGTGCCAGCAGCTTCGACCGGGACAGGGTATTAGGGGATACGCAGTATTTT. This sequence encodes CASSFDRDRVLGDTQYF.

This clonotype was detected once. This chain links TRBV6-4 with TRBJ2-1, with D possibly TRBD1 on 6 matching bases. Germline V gene data show CDR1 as MRHNA and CDR2 as SNTAGT. V lost 4 bases and J 9 bases, leaving 16 bases between the germline ends. The CDR3 length is 14 residues. CDR3 sequence reads: CASSAEDQGFEQFF. In DNA form, the CDR3 reads TGTGCCAGCAGTGCAGAGGATCAGGGGTTTGAGCAGTTCTTC.

This clonotype has just a few counts. The chain is built from TRBV20-1 and TRBJ2-5; D is possibly TRBD1 (6 bases). Trimming removed 6 bases from V and 0 bases from J, with 11 bases in between. Germline-derived CDR1 and CDR2 are DFQATT and SNEGSKA (reference sequence). This CDR3 region has 13 residues. The CDR3 DNA sequence: TGCAGTGCGTGGACAGAGAACCAAGAGACCCAGTACTTC. Its protein product is CSAWTENQETQYF.

This clonotype showed up just a few times. For the CDR3, the DNA is TGCGCCAGCAGCTCACAGACTAGCGGGGGTTACAACAATGAGCAGTTCTTC. It encodes CASSSQTSGGYNNEQFF. The chain has TRBV5-1 and TRBJ2-1; 12 nucleotides line up with TRBD2. J gave up 5 bases and V 3 bases, and 9 bases lay outside the gene matches. The germline CDR1 and CDR2 sequences are SGHRS and YFSETQ. The CDR3 consists of 17 residues.

Only a few counts were recorded for this clonotype. V and J are TRBV4-2 and TRBJ2-2; TRBD1 might be the D (6 bases). Germline V gene data show CDR1 as LGHNA and CDR2 as YNFKEQ. The germline V and J ends were trimmed by 4 bases and 4 bases, with 13 bases remaining between them. The CDR3 length is 15 residues. CDR3 sequence reads: CASSPGQFATGELFF. CDR3 sequence (DNA): TGTGCCAGCAGCCCCGGACAGTTTGCCACCGGGGAGCTGTTTTTT.

In its sample, this clonotype was seen a few times. The chain combines TRBV7-2 with TRBJ2-2; D might be TRBD1 (6 bases). The germline CDR1 and CDR2 sequences are SGHTA and FQGNSA. The germline V and J ends were trimmed by 2 bases and 5 bases, with 15 bases remaining between them. This CDR3 spans 16 amino acids. The CDR3, as DNA: TGTGCCAGCAGCTTAACGGGACACACGACAACCGGGGAGCTGTTTTTT. This codes for CASSLTGHTTTGELFF.

This clonotype was seen ten or more times. J is TRBJ2-5 and V is TRBV6-4; D is perhaps TRBD2 (6 bases). V lost 5 bases to trimming and J lost 3 bases, with 13 bases between them. Germline CDR1 and CDR2: MRHNA and SNTAGT. This CDR3 has 14 amino acids. The CDR3 spells CASSPSGDKETQYF. In nucleotides, the CDR3 is TGTGCCAGCAGTCCATCGGGAGACAAAGAGACCCAGTACTTC.

The V and J genes are TRBV15 and TRBJ2-7; 8 bases agree with TRBD2. In germline, CDR1 is LNHNV, CDR2 YYDKDF (reference sequence). The CDR3 runs 13 residues. V dropped 3 bases and J dropped 4; count of bases not matched to a gene: 2. DNA of the CDR3: TGTGCCACCAGCAGGCGGGAGGCGTACGAGCAGTACTTC. It codes for CATSRREAYEQYF.

The V and J genes are TRBV7-6 and TRBJ2-1; weak D call: TRBD2 (5 bases). CDR1 and CDR2 (germline): SGHVS, FNYEAQ. The CDR3 covers 13 residues. The germline V and J ends were trimmed by 5 bases and 10 bases, with 15 bases remaining between them. CDR3 DNA sequence: TGTGCCAGCAGCCCCCAGGAGACGGGAGAGCAGTTCTTC. This codes for CASSPQETGEQFF.

The V call is TRBV5-6, the J call TRBJ2-1; 9 nucleotides align to TRBD1. V lost 0 bases and J lost 7; bases outside the gene matches: 5. CDR3 length: 15 amino acids. Germline CDR1 reads SGHDT; CDR2 reads YYEEEE. CDR3 coding DNA: TGTGCCAGCAGCTTGGTCTGGACAGGGGAGAATGAGCAGTTCTTC. This encodes CASSLVWTGENEQFF.

This clonotype came up many times. The chain joins TRBV29-1 to TRBJ2-1, with 10 bases aligning to TRBD2. The V segment lost 0 bases and the J segment 9 bases; nucleotides outside the gene matches: 5. Germline V lookup: CDR1 SQVTM, CDR2 ANQGSEA. The CDR3 consists of 14 residues. CDR3 nucleotide sequence: TGCAGCGTTGAAGATGAAGCGGGAGGGTTTGAGCAGTTCTTC. Translating gives CSVEDEAGGFEQFF.

The rearrangement uses TRBV29-1 and TRBJ1-2; D may be TRBD1 (6 bases). The CDR3 sequence is 11 residues long. The V and J ends lost 5 bases and 4 bases respectively, with 8 bases between them. Looked up from germline, CDR1 is SQVTM and CDR2 is ANQGSEA. The CDR3 loop is CSVQQGYGYTF. The CDR3 bases are TGCAGCGTTCAACAGGGCTATGGCTACACCTTC.

The chain recombines TRBV7-9 with TRBJ2-3; D remains unclear. Trimming removed 10 bases at V and 0 bases at J, with 8 bases between. The CDR3 has 12 amino acids. Looked up from germline, CDR1 is SEHNR and CDR2 is FQNEAQ (reference sequence). The CDR3 DNA is TGTGCCACCAAAGGTAGCACAGATACGCAGTATTTT. It encodes CATKGSTDTQYF.

The rearrangement links TRBV2 to TRBJ1-1; 8 bases align to TRBD1. Trimming cost V 2 bases and J 7 bases; bases outside gene matches: 3. This CDR3 has 13 amino acids. Germline V lookup: CDR1 SNHLY, CDR2 FYNNEI. CDR3 residues: CASSERGTGEAFF. The CDR3 bases are TGTGCCAGCAGTGAAAGGGGGACAGGTGAAGCTTTCTTT.

The chain employs TRBV7-2 and TRBJ2-3; TRBD1 matches 7 bases. The ends lost 1 base at V and 14 bases at J; junction bases unmatched: 9. CDR1 and CDR2 (germline): SGHTA, FQGNSA. The CDR3 is 13 amino acids. This CDR3 reads CASSLDRDSVLYF. CDR3 in DNA: TGTGCCAGCAGCTTAGACCGGGACAGCGTGCTGTATTTT.

This clonotype has more than one count but fewer than ten. The chain couples TRBV5-1 to TRBJ2-3; weak D call: TRBD2 (6 bases). V lost 1 base and J 2 bases, leaving 8 bases between the germline ends. Germline CDR1 is SGHRS and CDR2 is YFSETQ. The CDR3 spans 14 residues. Written as DNA, the CDR3 is TGCGCCAGCAGCTTGTGGGGGGACACAGATACGCAGTATTTT. It encodes CASSLWGDTDTQYF.

This clonotype was counted only a few times. CDR3 DNA sequence: TGTGCCAGCAGTTCGGACAGGGTGAGCGACGAGCAGTACTTC. Its protein product is CASSSDRVSDEQYF. The J gene is TRBJ2-7, the V gene TRBV28, with 8 bases matching TRBD1. V shed 4 bases and J 5 bases; nucleotides not matched to a gene: 7. The CDR3 consists of 14 residues. CDR1 and CDR2 (germline): MDHEN, SYDVKM. The entire variable domain, with the rest obtained from reference TRBV28 and TRBJ2-7, is as follows: DVKVTQSSRYLVKRTGEKVFLECVQDMDHENMFWYRQDPGLGLRLIYFSYDVKMKEKGDIPEGYSVSREKKERFSLILESASTNQTSMYLCASSSDRVSDEQYFGPGTRLTVT.

The chain links TRBV29-1 to TRBJ2-3, with 7 positions matching TRBD1. Trimming at V came to 3 bases and at J to 5 bases, leaving 5 bases not matched to a gene. The CDR3 is 13 residues long. Germline-derived CDR1 and CDR2 are SQVTM and ANQGSEA. The CDR3 DNA follows: TGCAGCGTTGATATGGGACAGTTAGATACGCAGTATTTT. Amino acid sequence: CSVDMGQLDTQYF.

This clonotype was counted ten times or more. The chain recombines TRBV27 with TRBJ2-1, with no clear D. Germline V CDR1 and CDR2: MNHEY, SMNVEV (reference sequence). The ends were cut back, 4 bases at V and 5 bases at J, with 6 bases in the middle. The CDR3 runs to 12 residues. The CDR3 loop is CASSSGNNEQFF. DNA of the CDR3: TGTGCCAGCAGTTCAGGAAACAATGAGCAGTTCTTC.

This clonotype was counted at least ten times. This rearrangement joins TRBV5-1 to TRBJ2-7, with TRBD2 matching 15 bases. Germline-derived CDR1 and CDR2 are SGHRS and YFSETQ. V shed 3 bases and J 6 bases; nucleotides not matched to a gene: 7. The CDR3 loop spans 16 amino acids. CDR3 in DNA: TGCGCCAGCAGCTCCCTCGGACTAGCGGGAGGGGCCGAGCAGTACTTC. Translation gives CASSSLGLAGGAEQYF.

There are a few counts of this clonotype. The genes are TRBV12-5 and TRBJ1-2, with D perhaps matching TRBD1 (5 bases). CDR1 is LGHNT, CDR2 FRNRAP, per germline. Between the trimmed V and J ends, which lost 1 base and 3 bases, there was a span of 21 bases. The CDR3 sequence is 18 residues long. The CDR3 here is CASGLGSGTPGSHYGYTF. The CDR3 DNA follows: TGTGCTAGTGGTTTGGGGAGCGGGACTCCCGGATCACACTATGGCTACACCTTC.

The gene calls are TRBV6-1 and TRBJ2-1, with 14 nucleotides matching TRBD2. CDR3 size: 15 residues. Losses at the gene ends were 8 bases for V and 11 bases for J; bases not matched to a gene: 11. Germline values: CDR1 MNHNS, CDR2 SASEGT. The DNA for the CDR3 is TGTGCCAGCCAACACGGGACTAGCGGGAGAGGCCAGCAGTTCTTC. This encodes CASQHGTSGRGQQFF.

Comment on this clonotype: This clone may be a read error of a much larger clone one base away. The chain carries TRBV7-7 and TRBJ2-1; 7 nucleotides align to TRBD2. This CDR3 is 15 amino acids long. Germline CDR1 SSHAT, CDR2 FNYEAQ (reference sequence). The CDR3 here is CASSLVMGDYNEQLF. The CDR3 DNA follows: TGTGCCAGCAGCTTAGTCATGGGGGACTACAATGAGCAGCTCTTC.

At least ten counts were recorded for this clonotype. The chain employs TRBV10-2 and TRBJ2-2; D might be TRBD1 (6 bases). Germline CDR1 WSHSY, CDR2 SAAADI. This CDR3 is built from 13 residues. Trimming took off 4 bases at V and 5 bases at J, with 8 bases between the two ends. The CDR3 protein is CASSGGRTGELFF. CDR3 in DNA: TGCGCCAGCAGTGGGGGGCGTACCGGGGAGCTGTTTTTT.

V and J are TRBV10-2 and TRBJ2-7, with D tentatively TRBD2 (6 bases). The germline V gene encodes CDR1 WSHSY and CDR2 SAAADI. The CDR3 loop spans 15 amino acids. Deletions cut 3 bases from V and 2 bases from J, with 14 bases between. The CDR3 DNA reads as TGCGCCAGCAGTGAAGGTAGCGGTTTTGCCTACGAGCAGTACTTC. Protein: CASSEGSGFAYEQYF.

As concerns this clonotype: Mismatch with germline at one junction end may stem from a read error. The chain links TRBV5-6 to TRBJ2-1, with D unclear. CDR3 size: 12 residues. Germline CDR1 SGHDT, CDR2 YYEEEE. This CDR3 is CAISPGLNEQFF. The CDR3 DNA reads TGTGCCATCAGCCCCGGGCTCAATGAGCAGTTCTTC. Together with reference TRBV5-6 and TRBJ2-1, the CDR3 gives the full variable domain: DAGVTQSPTHLIKTRGQQVTLRCSPKSGHDTVSWYQQALGQGPQFIFQYYEEEERQRGNFPDRFSGHQFPNYSSELNVNALLLGDSALYLCAISPGLNEQFFGPGTRLTVL.

This clonotype has more than one count but fewer than ten. The chain recombines TRBV7-2 with TRBJ2-2; 9 bases line up with TRBD2. The CDR3 has 18 amino acids. Losses at the gene ends were 0 bases for V and 6 bases for J; bases not matched to a gene: 11. Per germline, CDR1 SGHTA and CDR2 FQGNSA. CDR3 amino acids: CASSLAVYLAGSAGELFF. CDR3 DNA: TGTGCCAGCAGCTTAGCAGTTTACCTAGCGGGGTCAGCCGGGGAGCTGTTTTTT. The whole variable domain, filled in from reference TRBV7-2 and TRBJ2-2, reads GAGVSQSPSNKVTEKGKDVELRCDPISGHTALYWYRQSLGQGLEFLIYFQGNSAPDKSGLPSDRFSAERTGGSVSTLTIQRTQQEDSAVYLCASSLAVYLAGSAGELFFGEGSRLTVL.

This clonotype was seen repeatedly, ten times or more. The rearrangement links TRBV2 to TRBJ1-3; D ambiguous. CDR3 length: 15 residues. Germline V gene data show CDR1 as SNHLY and CDR2 as FYNNEI. Trimming stripped 2 bases from V and 0 bases from J, with 8 bases between. In DNA, the CDR3 is TGTGCCAGCAGTGAACACTGGCTCTCTGGAAACACCATATATTTT. Amino acids: CASSEHWLSGNTIYF.